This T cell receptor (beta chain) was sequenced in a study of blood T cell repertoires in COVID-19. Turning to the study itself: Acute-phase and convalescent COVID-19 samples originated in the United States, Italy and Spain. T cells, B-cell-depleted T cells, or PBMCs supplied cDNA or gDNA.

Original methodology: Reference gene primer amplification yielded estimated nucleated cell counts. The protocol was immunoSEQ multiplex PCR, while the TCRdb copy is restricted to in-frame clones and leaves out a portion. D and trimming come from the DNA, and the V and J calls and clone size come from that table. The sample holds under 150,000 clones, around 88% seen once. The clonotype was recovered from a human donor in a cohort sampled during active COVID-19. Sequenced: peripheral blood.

The CDR3 nucleotides are TGTGCCAGCAGCCCCGGCGGGATCTCCTACAATGAGCAGTTCTTC. As protein: CASSPGGISYNEQFF. The chain recombines TRBV5-4 with TRBJ2-1; D is possibly TRBD2 (6 bases). V was clipped by 4 bases and J by 0 bases, with 11 bases between them. This CDR3 contains 15 residues. The germline V gene encodes CDR1 SGHNT and CDR2 YYREEE (reference sequence).